Included here is one T cell receptor beta chain sequence, with context. The antigen it binds to is not known. One end of the junction varies from germline; a read error may be responsible. From the germline V gene, CDR1 is MNHEY and CDR2 is SVGEGT. From the cysteine through the phenylalanine, the CDR3 covers 15 amino acids. The sequence is cut down to CDR3 DNA, 45 bases in frame from base 1. Library preparation employed multiplex PCR. Instrument used: Illumina HiSeq 2500. TCRbeta libraries were constructed through three rounds of nested PCR with primers (Table S4) according to protocols modified from ARM-PCR. Before sequencing, PCR products of 200-500 bp were excised from the gel and purified with the QIAquick gel extraction kit. As for how the authors treated the data: Reads were cleaned with Trimmomatic, merged with FLASH into complete CDR3 sequences, and assigned to V(D)J germline segments with MiTCR. VDJtools was used to compute clonal diversity as the inverse Simpson's index. In-frame sequences lacking a premature stop codon were counted as productive reads. Starting from the raw public reads, TCRdb applied fastp trimming at Q25, assembled clones with MiXCR and retained in-frame beta chains. Each entry merges the rows of one CDR3 protein and shows their most common DNA and genes. TCRdb, not the authors, supplied the V and J calls. The sample table shows about 66,000 distinct CDR3 sequences, and roughly 73% are seen once. In total, the top ten clones hold 28% of the sample.

RNA was isolated from bulk unsorted tissue, and RNA quality was assessed with a NanoDrop ND-1000 and an Agilent 2100. All donors had newly diagnosed lung cancer, had not received prior chemotherapy, and were admitted for thoracic surgery in China between August and November 2014. The study excluded patients who had received radiotherapy or chemotherapy before or who had another cancer at the same time. Pieces of surgical tissue measuring roughly 1-2.2 cm3 were kept in RNAlater solution and held at -80 degrees C until needed. These data are taken from a study of tumor and adjacent non-tumor tissue in lung cancer (dated by TCRdb to the late 2010s). With regard to the full study: The cohort included about a dozen adenocarcinoma, 2 squamous cell carcinoma and 1 small cell lung cancer patients. Ages among the 15 or so patients ranged from about 30 to 80 years, there were about ten men and 5 women, and disease was at TNM stage I to III. A total of 95 million to 150 million productive TCRbeta reads were generated by sequencing, corresponding to an average of around 3.8 million reads per sample. The study compared bulk TCRbeta repertoires from lung tumor tissue and matched distant non-tumor lung tissue of approximately 14 lung cancer patients. Approximately 31 paired specimens, one tumor and one normal lung sample per patient, were profiled by TCRbeta CDR3 sequencing. The paper as a whole reports these results and caveats: Neither the sequencing platform nor unique molecular identifiers are mentioned in the methods. Only about 15 patients were in the cohort, and the authors stated that larger samples and more detailed clinical data are needed. Significantly higher TCR diversity (inverse Simpson) was observed in tumor tissue than in normal lung tissue (approximately 400 vs 170, P = 0.0075, Mann-Whitney U test). TCR diversity was significantly higher in younger patients, and greater tumor TCR diversity was associated with shorter overall survival and shorter disease-free survival. Because peripheral blood was not sequenced, blood TCRbeta repertoires in the lung cancer patients of the study were not examined. The top 100 clones made up a significantly larger cumulative share of the repertoire in normal lung than in tumor tissue.

The receptor chain draws on TRBV6-2 or TRBV6-3 and TRBJ2-2, with TRBD2 matching 13 junction bases. The sample consisted of lung tumor tissue. The sequence came from a man in his sixties with non-small cell lung cancer. The DNA is as follows: TGTGCCAACAGCACAGGACTAGCGGGAGCCGGGGAGCTGCTTTTT. Translated, this gives CANSTGLAGAGELLF.